This record covers a single T cell receptor beta chain. What it binds is not known. After 5'RACE with constant-segment primers, TCR alpha and TCR beta cDNA libraries carrying sample barcodes and UMIs were obtained. TCRdb reanalysed the 5' RACE reads using MiXCR and keeps one entry per CDR3 protein. The table has 35,000 to 45,000 distinct CDR3 sequences, 7.3% seen once; the top ten hold 1.4%. This specimen belongs to a study of T-cell memory formation after mild COVID-19. Looking at the study overall: Most TCR clusters belonged to a single donor. Study-level points and caveats: Clones which contracted sat mainly in CM and EM if CD4+, and in EMRA if CD8+.

The CDR3 runs 14 residues. The V end was cut by 2 bases, the J end by 9 bases, with 11 bases between. The germline gives CDR1 WNHNN, CDR2 SYGVQD (reference sequence). The gene calls are TRBV10-1 and TRBJ1-6, with D uncertain. The clonotype comes from a man between 18 and 35 years old who had mild COVID-19 (a few samples of this study predate the infection). Cell type and time point are not known. The specimen sequenced was PBMCs or a T cell subset sorted from them (not recorded which). The CDR3 region is CASSERVFGSPLHF. The CDR3 region has the DNA TGCGCCAGCAGTGAGAGGGTTTTCGGTTCACCCCTCCACTTT.